A single TCR beta chain is shown here with its context. Its target is not known. The entry originates in a study of CD8+ T cells in alopecia areata. Study at large: Patients in the treated group were given tofacitinib by mouth, 5 to 10 mg twice a day.

This CDR3 contains 16 residues. Trimming stripped 3 bases from V and 3 bases from J, with 15 bases between. General study points: Scalp sequencing also captures normal skin's resident alphabeta T cells. Scalp clonality and expanded CD8+ clones among the top 100 were significantly decreased by tofacitinib. TCR sharing was clearer in mice than between patients, perhaps partly owing to patient HLA diversity.

The treatment denotes: oral pan-JAK inhibitor, 5-10 mg twice daily. Extracted RNA was reverse transcribed, and the resulting cDNA served as sequencing template. Method: immunoSEQ multiplex PCR; TCRdb's copy keeps in-frame clones and lacks some. The data hold about 160,000 clones, with approximately 62% observed a single time. This specimen consisted of CD4+ T cells sorted from blood, obtained at week 24, from a patient treated with tofacitinib. The rearrangement links TRBV23-1 to TRBJ1-5; D remains ambiguous. TRBV23-1 is marked as an open reading frame, function uncertain. The TCR sequence derives from a human donor with alopecia areata. The CDR3 loop reads CASSQPGPSDNQPQHF. The CDR3 DNA reads as TGCGCCAGCAGTCAGCCCGGGCCTAGCGACAATCAGCCCCAGCATTTT.